These 27 T cell receptor beta chains were sequenced from one sample in a study of blood T cell repertoires in COVID-19. This table comes from immunoSEQ multiplex PCR, and its TCRdb copy is limited to in-frame clones, with some not included. The repertoire holds approximately 230,000 clones, with 80% to 90% as singletons. Material for sequencing was peripheral blood. These receptors came from an older man with acute or convalescent COVID-19.

The CDR3 sequence is CASSQEFLAGGNTGELFF. CDR3 bases: TGTGCCAGCAGCCAAGAATTCCTAGCGGGGGGAAACACCGGGGAGCTGTTTTTT. V gene TRBV4-2 combines with J gene TRBJ2-2; TRBD2 aligns across 11 bases. CDR1 is LGHNA, CDR2 YNFKEQ, per germline. The CDR3 has 18 amino acids. V lost 0 bases to trimming and J lost 2 bases; unmatched junction nucleotides: 5.

In the case of this clone: Other DNA sequences within the sample encode an identical CDR3. The V gene is TRBV3-1 (or the pseudogene TRBV3-2), the J gene TRBJ1-1; D is uncertain. The V end was cut by 1 base, the J end by 5 bases, with 5 bases between. The germline gives CDR1 LGHDT, CDR2 YNNKEL (reference sequence). The CDR3 loop spans 12 amino acids. The CDR3 sequence: CASSQVSTEAFF. In DNA, the CDR3 is TGTGCCAGCAGCCAAGTTAGTACTGAAGCTTTCTTT.

V and J are TRBV19 and TRBJ1-1, with D perhaps TRBD1 (6 bases). Trimming removed 6 bases from V and 3 bases from J, with 20 bases in between. CDR1 is LNHDA and CDR2 is SQIVND in the germline V gene (reference sequence). The CDR3 consists of 16 residues. The CDR3: CASSLLKGVRDTEAFF. CDR3 sequence (DNA): TGTGCCAGTAGCCTGTTGAAGGGGGTTAGGGACACTGAAGCTTTCTTT.

The rearrangement uses TRBV30 and TRBJ1-3; D is unresolved. CDR1 is GTSNPN and CDR2 is SVGIG in the germline V gene (reference sequence). V shed 2 bases and J shed 0 bases, with 5 bases lying between them. There are 13 residues in the CDR3. CDR3: CAWSRSSGNTIYF. The CDR3 DNA reads as TGTGCCTGGAGTAGGAGCTCTGGAAACACCATATATTTT.

CDR3 in amino acids: CASQGGTRGEQYF. CDR3 bases: TGTGCCAGCCAAGGGGGGACTAGAGGCGAGCAGTACTTC. The chain recombines TRBV27 with TRBJ2-7; TRBD2 aligns across 8 bases. Germline CDR1 is MNHEY and CDR2 is SMNVEV (reference sequence). J lost 6 bases, V lost 8 bases, and 9 bases had no gene match. This CDR3 comprises 13 residues.

In this sample, this clone turned up many times. The CDR3 sequence: CASSPAGGGADTQYF. CDR3 in DNA: TGTGCCAGCAGCCCGGCAGGGGGTGGGGCAGATACGCAGTATTTT. The chain is built from TRBV6-2 or TRBV6-3 and TRBJ2-3; 7 nucleotides agree with TRBD1. Germline assignment: CDR1 MNHEY and CDR2 SVGEGT. V lost 6 bases to trimming and J lost 4 bases; unmatched junction nucleotides: 10. The CDR3 runs to 15 residues.

The V gene is TRBV11-1, the J gene TRBJ2-7, with 8 positions matching TRBD2. V trimming: 5 bases; J trimming: 6 bases; junction bases outside the gene matches: 12. This CDR3 is 15 amino acids long. Germline values: CDR1 SGHAT, CDR2 FQDESV (reference sequence). In DNA form, the CDR3 reads TGTGCCAGCAGCCCGAGGAGCGGGAGCACGGTCGAGCAGTACTTC. Encoded protein: CASSPRSGSTVEQYF.

This clone turned up a few times. This chain links TRBV7-8 with TRBJ1-5; D is unclear. The length of the CDR3 is 14 residues. V lost 5 bases, J lost 5 bases, and 13 bases lay in between. Germline V gene data show CDR1 as SGHVS and CDR2 as FQNEAQ. The CDR3 nucleotides are TGTGCCAGCAGCGCCGGACGCGGGGATCAGCCCCAGCATTTT. Its translation is CASSAGRGDQPQHF.

V usage is TRBV30 and J usage is TRBJ2-3; 13 bases are a match to TRBD2. Looked up from germline, CDR1 is GTSNPN and CDR2 is SVGIG (reference sequence). With V trimmed by 8 bases and J by 1 base, 9 bases remained unmatched. The CDR3 runs 16 residues. The CDR3: CAHTSGRAKRTDTQYF. Written as DNA, the CDR3 is TGTGCCCACACTAGCGGGAGGGCCAAACGCACAGATACGCAGTATTTT.

V gene TRBV13 combines with J gene TRBJ2-1, with 9 positions matching TRBD1. CDR1 PRHDT and CDR2 FYEKMQ come from the germline V gene (reference sequence). This CDR3 is 16 amino acids long. J was trimmed by 8 bases and V by 0 bases; bases with no gene match: 8. The CDR3: CASSLGTGGWVDEQFF. CDR3 nucleotide sequence: TGTGCCAGCAGCTTAGGCACAGGGGGCTGGGTCGATGAGCAGTTCTTC.

The J gene is TRBJ1-6, the V gene TRBV5-1; 8 nucleotides line up with TRBD1. The CDR3 loop spans 16 amino acids. Germline V gene data show CDR1 as SGHRS and CDR2 as YFSETQ. The V and J ends lost 3 bases and 5 bases, in that order; junction bases with no gene match: 7. The CDR3 loop reads CASSYGQGADNSPLHF. The CDR3 DNA is TGCGCCAGCAGCTACGGTCAGGGGGCAGATAATTCACCCCTCCACTTT.

The genes are TRBV19 and TRBJ1-1; 7 nucleotides align to TRBD1. The V gene end was trimmed by 6 bases and the J gene end by 1 base; junction bases not matched to a gene: 11. The germline CDR1 and CDR2 sequences are LNHDA and SQIVND (reference sequence). CDR3 length: 16 amino acids. CDR3 amino acids: CASSRSGQPKNTEAFF. CDR3 nucleotides: TGTGCCAGTAGCCGCTCGGGACAGCCTAAGAACACTGAAGCTTTCTTT.

This chain connects TRBV6-1 to TRBJ1-6; 9 bases fit TRBD1. Germline loops: CDR1 MNHNS, CDR2 SASEGT. This CDR3 is built from 16 residues. The V segment lost 8 bases and the J segment 2 bases; nucleotides outside the gene matches: 7. The DNA for the CDR3 is TGTGCCAGCGGTGGGACAGGGATACCCTATAATTCACCCCTCCACTTT. This sequence encodes CASGGTGIPYNSPLHF.

This clone has a handful of counts. The V call is TRBV11-2, the J call TRBJ1-5; 7 nucleotides agree with TRBD1. V was pared by 3 bases and J by 1 base, with 6 bases of the junction left unmatched. The germline CDR1 and CDR2 sequences are SGHAT and FQNNGV. CDR3 length: 16 residues. CDR3: CASSLGTALSNQPQHF. The CDR3 DNA follows: TGTGCCAGCAGCTTGGGGACAGCGTTAAGCAATCAGCCCCAGCATTTT.

This clone was counted a few times. The chain links TRBV12-5 to TRBJ1-1; D might be TRBD1 (6 bases). The CDR3 contains 14 residues. V lost 5 bases and J lost 5, with 15 bases in between. Germline V CDR1 and CDR2: LGHNT, FRNRAP. The CDR3 coding sequence is TGTGCTAGTGGTCGGACAGTAGGAATAACTGAAGCTTTCTTT. Encoded protein: CASGRTVGITEAFF.

This clone has only one observation. This chain connects TRBV5-1 to TRBJ2-2, with TRBD2 as a possible D gene (6 bases). The CDR3 is 13 amino acids. Germline V lookup: CDR1 SGHRS, CDR2 YFSETQ. Trimming took 3 bases from V and 6 from J, leaving 9 bases between them. The CDR3 loop is CASSSAGSGELFF. The CDR3 coding sequence is TGCGCCAGCAGCTCCGCGGGGTCCGGGGAGCTGTTTTTT.

The chain recombines TRBV21-1 with TRBJ1-2; the table names TRBD1, a call not compared with the DNA. TRBV21-1 is annotated as a pseudogene. CDR3 length equals 13 residues. Here the CDR3 DNA reads TGTGCCAGCAGCCGGGACAGGGAGTTTGGCTACACCTTC. The encoded protein is CASSRDREFGYTF.

The CDR3 region is CASSLAGTNNEQFF. The CDR3 nucleotides read TGTGCCAGCAGCTTAGCCGGGACAAACAATGAGCAGTTCTTC. The rearrangement joins TRBV5-4 to TRBJ2-1; a weak D match, TRBD1 (6 bases). This CDR3 region has 14 residues. CDR1 and CDR2 (germline): SGHNT, YYREEE (reference sequence). V lost 2 bases and J 5 bases, leaving 11 bases between the germline ends.

The chain uses TRBV12-5 and TRBJ2-1; 8 nucleotides agree with TRBD1. Trimming cost V 2 bases and J 3 bases; bases outside gene matches: 0. The CDR3 spans 14 residues. Per the germline V gene, CDR1 is LGHNT and CDR2 is FRNRAP. This chain's CDR3 is CASGLTGGYNEQFF. In DNA form, the CDR3 reads TGTGCTAGTGGTTTGACAGGGGGCTACAATGAGCAGTTCTTC.

The count of this clone is one. The chain couples TRBV5-6 to TRBJ1-1; D is possibly TRBD1 (5 bases). The V gene lost 3 bases and the J gene lost 1 base, with 16 bases spanning the gap. This CDR3 has 16 residues. CDR1 is SGHDT and CDR2 is YYEEEE in the germline V gene. CDR3 DNA sequence: TGTGCCAGCAGCTGGAGCCCGACAGTGACGAACACTGAAGCTTTCTTT. Protein sequence: CASSWSPTVTNTEAFF.

This clone was counted a few times. J is TRBJ2-3 and V is TRBV12-5; 7 nucleotides align to TRBD1. V was pared by 5 bases and J by 4 bases, with 6 bases of the junction left unmatched. In germline, CDR1 is LGHNT, CDR2 FRNRAP. This CDR3 spans 14 amino acids. This chain's CDR3 is CASGPGQSSDTQYF. The CDR3 bases are TGTGCTAGTGGTCCGGGACAGAGCTCAGATACGCAGTATTTT. Filled out from reference TRBV12-5 and TRBJ2-3, the complete variable domain reads DARVTQTPRHKVTEMGQEVTMRCQPILGHNTVFWYRQTMMQGLELLAYFRNRAPLDDSGMPKDRFSAEMPDATLATLKIQPSEPRDSAVYFCASGPGQSSDTQYFGPGTRLTVL.

The gene calls are TRBV19 and TRBJ1-2, with 7 bases lining up with TRBD1. Germline CDR1 reads LNHDA; CDR2 reads SQIVND (reference sequence). J was trimmed by 2 bases and V by 3 bases; bases with no gene match: 6. The CDR3 runs 15 residues. The chain's CDR3 is CASSIRQGANYGYTF. The DNA of the CDR3 is TGTGCCAGTAGTATCCGACAGGGAGCCAACTATGGCTACACCTTC.

The gene calls are TRBV7-9 and TRBJ1-1; D not certain. Between the trimmed V and J ends, which lost 5 bases and 0 bases, there was a span of 10 bases. The CDR3 sequence is 14 residues long. Germline CDR1 and CDR2: SEHNR and FQNEAQ (reference sequence). CDR3 in DNA: TGTGCCAGCAGCCCTCAGACTGTGAACACTGAAGCTTTCTTT. Protein: CASSPQTVNTEAFF. The variable domain in full, with the rest retrieved from reference TRBV7-9 and TRBJ1-1, is DTGVSQNPRHKITKRGQNVTFRCDPISEHNRLYWYRQTLGQGPEFLTYFQNEAQLEKSRLLSDRFSAERPKGSFSTLEIQRTEQGDSAMYLCASSPQTVNTEAFFGQGTRLTVV.

The rearrangement uses TRBV10-3 and TRBJ1-6, with D maybe TRBD1 (6 bases). CDR3 length equals 15 residues. V lost 6 bases and J lost 7, with 16 bases in between. Germline CDR1 is ENHRY and CDR2 is SYGVKD. The CDR3 spells CAISTTNTGNSPLHF. The CDR3, as DNA: TGTGCCATCAGCACCACTAATACAGGGAATTCACCCCTCCACTTT.

The chain recombines TRBV5-1 with TRBJ1-2; the match to TRBD1 covers 9 bases. V shed 2 bases, J shed 8 bases, and the junction held 4 bases outside the gene matches. Germline loops: CDR1 SGHRS, CDR2 YFSETQ. The CDR3 consists of 13 residues. The CDR3 DNA follows: TGCGCCAGCAGCTTACAGGGGGCTGAAGGCTACACCTTC. As protein: CASSLQGAEGYTF. The complete variable domain, with remaining parts taken from reference TRBV5-1 and TRBJ1-2, reads KAGVTQTPRYLIKTRGQQVTLSCSPISGHRSVSWYQQTPGQGLQFLFEYFSETQRNKGNFPGRFSGRQFSNSRSEMNVSTLELGDSALYLCASSLQGAEGYTFGSGTRLTVV.

This clone was observed a handful of times. The chain links TRBV7-9 to TRBJ1-5, with TRBD1 as a possible D gene (5 bases). In germline, CDR1 is SEHNR, CDR2 FQNEAQ (reference sequence). V was cut by 5 bases and J by 3 bases, with 8 bases left in between. The CDR3 spans 13 residues. Here the CDR3 reads CASSPGFNQPQHF. CDR3 nucleotides: TGTGCCAGCAGCCCAGGGTTCAATCAGCCCCAGCATTTT. Using reference TRBV7-9 and TRBJ1-5 for the parts outside the CDR3, the full variable domain is DTGVSQNPRHKITKRGQNVTFRCDPISEHNRLYWYRQTLGQGPEFLTYFQNEAQLEKSRLLSDRFSAERPKGSFSTLEIQRTEQGDSAMYLCASSPGFNQPQHFGDGTRLSIL.

J is TRBJ2-1 and V is TRBV19; D might be TRBD2 (5 bases). Trimming removed 5 bases at V and 4 bases at J, with 15 bases between. The CDR3 sequence is 15 residues long. The germline CDR1 and CDR2 sequences are LNHDA and SQIVND (reference sequence). The CDR3 spells CASSLSQWTYNEQFF. The CDR3 DNA sequence: TGTGCCAGTAGTCTCTCCCAGTGGACTTACAATGAGCAGTTCTTC.